The 16 T cell receptor beta chains presented below share a single source sample, sequenced in a study of post-analysis software for immune sequencing data. Overall study findings and caveats: Four or five TRBV segments, TRBV5-6, TRBV5-1 and TRBV20-1 among them, were found more frequent in patients than controls.

For these receptors, no antigen is known. Incorporated into the TCR beta cDNA libraries were unique molecular identifiers, which served to reduce PCR and sequencing biases. A single record per CDR3 protein comes from TCRdb applying MiXCR to the PCR reads. The table shows 750,000 to 950,000 distinct CDR3 sequences, with about 53% occurring only once. Input material: blood. The receptors come from a girl between 10 and 17 years old with multiple sclerosis.

The chain recombines TRBV4-1 with TRBJ1-2, with D unclear. V was pared by 0 bases and J by 4 bases, with 6 bases between. Germline lookup yields CDR1 MGHRA and CDR2 YSYEKL. This CDR3 comprises 13 residues. As DNA, the CDR3 is TGCGCCAGCAGCCAAGATGAGTCCTATGGCTACACCTTC. Encoded protein: CASSQDESYGYTF.

In this sample, this clonotype turned up a few times. The chain couples TRBV20-1 to TRBJ2-7; the D gene is possibly TRBD2 (5 bases). Germline-derived CDR1 and CDR2 are DFQATT and SNEGSKA (reference sequence). V was clipped by 6 bases and J by 6 bases, with 18 bases between them. The CDR3 is 13 residues long. The CDR3 loop is CSARREGRGEQYF. In DNA, the CDR3 is TGCAGTGCCAGGCGTGAGGGAAGAGGCGAGCAGTACTTC.

This sequence joins TRBV5-1 and TRBJ1-2, with 10 nucleotides matching TRBD1. After removal of 0 bases from V and 4 bases from J, the junction contained 6 bases not matched to a gene. CDR3 length: 16 amino acids. Germline-derived CDR1 and CDR2 are SGHRS and YFSETQ. The CDR3 loop is CASSLAGTGVTYGYTF. The CDR3 coding sequence is TGCGCCAGCAGCTTGGCCGGGACAGGGGTCACCTATGGCTACACCTTC.

V and J are TRBV29-1 and TRBJ2-3; D is possibly TRBD1 (6 bases). Trimming pared 6 bases from V and 1 base from J, leaving 14 bases between. Germline CDR1 is SQVTM and CDR2 is ANQGSEA. The CDR3 runs to 14 residues. CDR3 sequence reads: CSVYRDTRTDTQYF. CDR3 sequence (DNA): TGCAGCGTATACCGGGACACCCGCACAGATACGCAGTATTTT.

The chain employs TRBV20-1 and TRBJ2-7; TRBD2 might be the D (5 bases). CDR3 length: 16 amino acids. Germline values: CDR1 DFQATT, CDR2 SNEGSKA (reference sequence). V lost 3 bases and J 3 bases, leaving 21 bases between the germline ends. The CDR3 DNA is TGCAGTGCTAGGCCCCCGGAGGTAGGGCTCTACTACGAGCAGTACTTC. Amino acid sequence: CSARPPEVGLYYEQYF.

V and J are TRBV5-5 and TRBJ2-5, with 7 nucleotides matching TRBD2. V lost 4 bases to trimming and J lost 2 bases; unmatched junction nucleotides: 8. The CDR3 extends over 15 amino acids. Germline values: CDR1 SGHKS, CDR2 YYEKEE (reference sequence). The CDR3 sequence is CASSPRGGEQETQYF. The DNA of the CDR3 is TGTGCCAGCAGCCCCCGGGGAGGGGAACAAGAGACCCAGTACTTC.

The chain couples TRBV7-2 to TRBJ2-1; 10 bases are a match to TRBD2. V shed 5 bases, J shed 7 bases, and the junction held 5 bases outside the gene matches. The germline V gene has CDR1 SGHTA and CDR2 FQGNSA. This CDR3 contains 14 residues. The CDR3 sequence is CASSRAGGRNEQFF. The CDR3 DNA is TGTGCCAGCAGCCGAGCGGGAGGGCGAAATGAGCAGTTCTTC.

As regards this clonotype: The junction does not match germline at one end; this may be a read error. The chain uses TRBV29-1 and TRBJ2-7, with D possibly TRBD1 on 6 matching bases. This CDR3 is built from 14 residues. Per the germline V gene, CDR1 is SQVTM and CDR2 is ANQGSEA. The CDR3: CSVEEDSLSYEQYF. In DNA form, the CDR3 reads TGCAGCGTGGAAGAGGACAGTCTCTCCTACGAGCAGTACTTC.

V is TRBV29-1 and J is TRBJ1-2, with TRBD1 as a possible D gene (6 bases). Per germline, CDR1 SQVTM and CDR2 ANQGSEA. The CDR3 consists of 13 residues. V lost 8 bases to trimming and J lost 6 bases, with 19 bases between them. CDR3 sequence: CSLTTGPSHGYTF. DNA for the CDR3: TGCAGCCTCACAACAGGGCCTTCCCATGGCTACACCTTC.

This clonotype was seen only a few times. Its ends do not fully match the called genes, so a read error is possible. The chain's CDR3 is CAGRTGSNQPQHF. The CDR3 nucleotides read TGTGCCGGCAGGACAGGGAGCAATCAGCCCCAGCATTTT. The chain employs TRBV6-6 and TRBJ1-5; 8 bases are shared with TRBD1. Germline assignment: CDR1 MNHNY and CDR2 SVGAGI (reference sequence). The CDR3 length is 13 residues.

The chain combines TRBV5-1 with TRBJ2-1; tentative D call: TRBD2 (7 bases). V lost 3 bases and J lost 8, with 24 bases in between. The V gene's germline CDR1 is SGHRS and CDR2 YFSETQ. The CDR3 runs 17 residues. Here the CDR3 DNA reads TGCGCCAGCAGCTCACCCGCCTGGGGGGGCAATGTAGATGAGCAGTTCTTC. It encodes CASSSPAWGGNVDEQFF.

There are a few counts of this clonotype. The chain has TRBV27 and TRBJ2-1; D call uncertain. Germline V gene data show CDR1 as MNHEY and CDR2 as SMNVEV (reference sequence). This CDR3 is 12 amino acids long. Trimming removed 1 base from V and 10 bases from J, with 8 bases in between. CDR3 region: CASSLLVGEQFF. The CDR3 region has the DNA TGTGCCAGCAGTTTATTGGTGGGAGAGCAGTTCTTC.

The CDR3 region has the DNA TGTGCCAGCAGTTTTTGGTCGAGCGGGGATACAGATACGCAGTATTTT. Translated, it gives CASSFWSSGDTDTQYF. The chain is built from TRBV7-3 and TRBJ2-3; 7 positions match TRBD2. The V gene end was trimmed by 6 bases and the J gene end by 3 bases; junction bases not matched to a gene: 12. Germline CDR1 is SGHTA and CDR2 is FQGTGA. The CDR3 sequence is 16 residues long.

V and J are TRBV4-1 and TRBJ2-1; 8 bases fit TRBD2. Germline V CDR1 and CDR2: MGHRA, YSYEKL. The CDR3 loop spans 16 amino acids. V was clipped by 1 base and J by 4 bases; unmatched bases: 6. The chain's CDR3 is CASSQACCGGYNEQFF. As DNA, the CDR3 is TGCGCCAGCAGCCAAGCTTGTTGCGGGGGGTACAATGAGCAGTTCTTC.

This clonotype was seen more than once but under ten times. The J gene is TRBJ2-7, the V gene TRBV7-6, with TRBD2 matching 9 bases. Trimming at V came to 5 bases and at J to 2 bases, leaving 16 bases not matched to a gene. Germline lookup yields CDR1 SGHVS and CDR2 FNYEAQ. The CDR3 consists of 18 residues. DNA of the CDR3: TGTGCCAGCAGCCCTACCAGCCCGCGGGGGGGACCCACCTACGAGCAGTACTTC. Residues: CASSPTSPRGGPTYEQYF.

This CDR3 reads CASNLTSGNNEQFF. The CDR3 nucleotides read TGCGCCAGCAACCTGACTAGCGGAAACAATGAGCAGTTCTTC. This chain links TRBV5-1 with TRBJ2-1; 9 bases map to TRBD2. Per the germline V gene, CDR1 is SGHRS and CDR2 is YFSETQ. V lost 6 bases, J lost 5 bases, and 6 bases stayed unmatched. The CDR3 covers 14 residues.